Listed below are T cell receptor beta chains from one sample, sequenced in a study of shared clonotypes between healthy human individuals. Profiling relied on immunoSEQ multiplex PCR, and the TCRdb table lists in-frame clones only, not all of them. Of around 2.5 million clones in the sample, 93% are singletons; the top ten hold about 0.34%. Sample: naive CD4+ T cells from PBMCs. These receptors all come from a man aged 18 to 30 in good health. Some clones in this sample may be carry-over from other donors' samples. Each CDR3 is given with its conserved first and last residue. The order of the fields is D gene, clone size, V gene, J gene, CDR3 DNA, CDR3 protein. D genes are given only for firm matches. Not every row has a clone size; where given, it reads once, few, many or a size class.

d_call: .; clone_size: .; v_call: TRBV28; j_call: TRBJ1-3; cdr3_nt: TGTGCCAGCAGCCTCCTAACCGCCGCAGGAAACACCATATATTTT; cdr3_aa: CASSLLTAAGNTIYF
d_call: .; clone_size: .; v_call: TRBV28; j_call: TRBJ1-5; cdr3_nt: TGTGCCAGCAGTTTGACGCAGGGGACTGGAAACAATCAGCCCCAGCATTTT; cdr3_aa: CASSLTQGTGNNQPQHF
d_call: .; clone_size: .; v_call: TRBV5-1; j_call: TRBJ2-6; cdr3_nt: TGCGCCAGCAGCTTGGCCAGTGTCGGGAACTCTGGGGCCAACGTCCTGACTTTC; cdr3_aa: CASSLASVGNSGANVLTF
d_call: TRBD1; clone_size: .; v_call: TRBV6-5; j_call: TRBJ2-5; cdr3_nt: TGTGCCAGCAGTGGACAGGGTCTGATGGAAGAGACCCAGTACTTC; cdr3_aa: CASSGQGLMEETQYF
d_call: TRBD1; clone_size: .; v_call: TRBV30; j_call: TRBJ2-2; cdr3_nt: TGTGCCTGGAGGAAGGGACAGGGGGCCGGGGAGCTGTTTTTT; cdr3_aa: CAWRKGQGAGELFF
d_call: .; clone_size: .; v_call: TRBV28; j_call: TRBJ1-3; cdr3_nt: TGTGCCAGCAGTTCAGGACCGCGCTCTGGAAACACCATATATTTT; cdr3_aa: CASSSGPRSGNTIYF
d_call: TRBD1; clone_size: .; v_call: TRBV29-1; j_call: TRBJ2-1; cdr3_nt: TGCAGCGCTAGGACAGGGGGAGATAATGAGCAGTTCTTC; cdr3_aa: CSARTGGDNEQFF
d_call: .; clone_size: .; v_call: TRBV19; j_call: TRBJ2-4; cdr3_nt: TGTGCCAGTAGTATATATAGAGGGGAACAGGGTGCCAAAAACATTCAGTACTTC; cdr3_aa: CASSIYRGEQGAKNIQYF
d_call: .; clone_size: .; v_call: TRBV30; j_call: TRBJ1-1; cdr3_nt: TGTGCCCGCCCGTGGGACACTGAAGCTTTCTTT; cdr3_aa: CARPWDTEAFF
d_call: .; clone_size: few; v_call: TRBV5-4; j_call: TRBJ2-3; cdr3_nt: TGTGCCAGCAGCTTGGCCTCTAGCACAGATACGCAGTATTTT; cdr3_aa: CASSLASSTDTQYF
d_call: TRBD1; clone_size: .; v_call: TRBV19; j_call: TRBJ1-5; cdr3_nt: TGTGCCAGTACCGAGACAGGGCGCAGGACCCAGCATTTT; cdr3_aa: CASTETGRRTQHF
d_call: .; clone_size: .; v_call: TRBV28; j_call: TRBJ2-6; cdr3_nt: TGTGCCAGCAGTTCTGGGGGCTCTGGGGCCAACGTCCTGACTTTC; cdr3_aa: CASSSGGSGANVLTF
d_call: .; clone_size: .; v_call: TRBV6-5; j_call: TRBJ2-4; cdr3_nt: TGTGCCAGCAGTTACGTTTCAGGCAGGCCCGGAAACATTCAGTACTTC; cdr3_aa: CASSYVSGRPGNIQYF
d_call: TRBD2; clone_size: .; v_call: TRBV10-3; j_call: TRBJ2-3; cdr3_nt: TGTGCCATCAGTGGGGGACTAGCGGGTCGCACAGATACGCAGTATTTT; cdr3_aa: CAISGGLAGRTDTQYF
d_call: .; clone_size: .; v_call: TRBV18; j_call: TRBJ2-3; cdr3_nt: TGTGCCAGCTCACCGAAGGGAGATACGCAGTATTTT; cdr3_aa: CASSPKGDTQYF
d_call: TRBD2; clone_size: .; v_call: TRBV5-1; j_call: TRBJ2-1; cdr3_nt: TGCGCCAGCAGCTCCCACCCCGGCGGGCGGGAGTACAATGAGCAGTTCTTC; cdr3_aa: CASSSHPGGREYNEQFF
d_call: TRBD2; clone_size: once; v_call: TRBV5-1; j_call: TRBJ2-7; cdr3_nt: TGCGCCAGCATGATGGCTAGCGGGAGCTACGAGCAGTACTTC; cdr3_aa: CASMMASGSYEQYF
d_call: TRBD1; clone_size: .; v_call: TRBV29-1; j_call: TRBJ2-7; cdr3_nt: TGCAGCGTTCTGGACAGGGTCTCCTACGAGCAGTACTTC; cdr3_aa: CSVLDRVSYEQYF
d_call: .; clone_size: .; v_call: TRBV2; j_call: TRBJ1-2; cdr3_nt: TGTGCCAGCTCCGTGGTCAGGCCGGCTAACTATGGCTACACCTTC; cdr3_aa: CASSVVRPANYGYTF
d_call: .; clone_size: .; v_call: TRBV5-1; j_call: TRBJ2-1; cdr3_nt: TGCGCCAGCAGCTTGTGGGCGGCCCTCAATGAGCAGTTCTTC; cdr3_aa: CASSLWAALNEQFF
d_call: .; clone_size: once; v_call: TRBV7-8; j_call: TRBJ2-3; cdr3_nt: TGTGCCAGCAGCTTCCACCCCTCCACAGATACGCAGTATTTT; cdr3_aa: CASSFHPSTDTQYF
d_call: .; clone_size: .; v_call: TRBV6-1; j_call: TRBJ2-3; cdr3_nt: TGTGCCAGCAAATCCGCCGGGGGAATAAATACGCAGTATTTT; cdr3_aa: CASKSAGGINTQYF
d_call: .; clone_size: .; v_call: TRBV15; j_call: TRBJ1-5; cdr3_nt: TGTGCCACCAGCCCCCCGGGGGGCGGGAACGCTCAGCCCCAGCATTTT; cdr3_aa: CATSPPGGGNAQPQHF
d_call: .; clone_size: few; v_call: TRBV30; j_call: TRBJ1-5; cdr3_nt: TGTGCCTGGAGTGACAGGGTTTCAAGCAATCAGCCCCAGCATTTT; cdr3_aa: CAWSDRVSSNQPQHF
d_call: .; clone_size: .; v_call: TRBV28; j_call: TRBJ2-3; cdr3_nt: TGTGCCAGCAGCCCCGGGGGTGGGGATACGCAGTATTTT; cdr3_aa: CASSPGGGDTQYF
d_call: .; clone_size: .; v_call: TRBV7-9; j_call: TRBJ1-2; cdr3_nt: TGTGCCAGCAGCTTAGGTAGAGGGAACTATGGCTACACCTTC; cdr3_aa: CASSLGRGNYGYTF
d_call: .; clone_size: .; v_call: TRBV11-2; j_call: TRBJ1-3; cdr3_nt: TGTGCCAGCAGCTTAACAAACTCTGGAAACACCATATATTTT; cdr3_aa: CASSLTNSGNTIYF
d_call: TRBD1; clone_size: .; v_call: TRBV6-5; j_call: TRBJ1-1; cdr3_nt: TGTGCCAGCAGTTGGTCCTCCTTCCAGGGGGACACTGAAGCTTTCTTT; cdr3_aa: CASSWSSFQGDTEAFF
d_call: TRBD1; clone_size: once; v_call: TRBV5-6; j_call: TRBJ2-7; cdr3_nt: TGTGCCAGCAGCCGGGGACAGGGCGCCTACGAGCAGTACTTC; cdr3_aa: CASSRGQGAYEQYF
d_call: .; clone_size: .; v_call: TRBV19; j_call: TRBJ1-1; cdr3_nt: TGTGCCAGTAGTATGATCGCCACGCTGAACACTGAAGCTTTCTTT; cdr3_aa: CASSMIATLNTEAFF
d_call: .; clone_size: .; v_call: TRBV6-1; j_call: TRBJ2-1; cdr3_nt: TGTGCCAGCAGTGAATTACTGGTCGGTGAGCAGTTCTTC; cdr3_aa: CASSELLVGEQFF
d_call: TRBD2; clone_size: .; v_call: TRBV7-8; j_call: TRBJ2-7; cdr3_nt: TGTGCCAGCAGCTTAGCTAGCGGGAGTTACGAGCAGTACTTC; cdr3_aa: CASSLASGSYEQYF
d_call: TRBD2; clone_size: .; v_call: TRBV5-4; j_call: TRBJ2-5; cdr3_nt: TGTGCCAGCAGCTTCACTAGCGGGAGTAGTCAAGAGACCCAGTACTTC; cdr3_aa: CASSFTSGSSQETQYF
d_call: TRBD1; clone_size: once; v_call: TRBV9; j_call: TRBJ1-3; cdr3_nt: TGTGCCAGCAGCCCCCAGGGGGGCGTCGGAAACACCATATATTTT; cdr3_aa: CASSPQGGVGNTIYF
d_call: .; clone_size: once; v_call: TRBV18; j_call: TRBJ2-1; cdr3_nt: TGTGCCAGCTCACCACCGAGGGCAGGGGGGCTCTACAATGAGCAGTTCTTC; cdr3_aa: CASSPPRAGGLYNEQFF
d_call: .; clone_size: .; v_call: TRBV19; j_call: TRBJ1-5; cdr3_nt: TGTGCCAGTAGTGTGAGAGGGTCTGCTGGGGGACAACCCCAGCATTTT; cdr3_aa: CASSVRGSAGGQPQHF
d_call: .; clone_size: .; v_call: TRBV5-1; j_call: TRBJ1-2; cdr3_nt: TGCGCCAGCAGCCTCGTAGGTTACTCTAACTATGGCTACACCTTC; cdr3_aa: CASSLVGYSNYGYTF
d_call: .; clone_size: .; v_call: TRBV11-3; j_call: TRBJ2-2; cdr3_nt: TGTGCCAGCAGCTTAGGGCTGATCACCGGGGAGCTGTTTTTT; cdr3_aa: CASSLGLITGELFF
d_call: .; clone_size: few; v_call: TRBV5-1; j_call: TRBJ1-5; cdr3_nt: TGCGCCAGCAGCTTGGACGGCAATCAGCCCCAGCATTTT; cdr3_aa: CASSLDGNQPQHF
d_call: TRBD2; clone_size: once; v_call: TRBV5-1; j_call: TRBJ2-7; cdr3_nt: TGCGCCAGCAGCCTCGGGACTAGCGGGACCTACGAGCAGTACTTC; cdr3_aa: CASSLGTSGTYEQYF
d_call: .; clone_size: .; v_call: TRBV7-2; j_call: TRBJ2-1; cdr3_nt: TGTGCCAGCTCCGTGGGTTACAATGAGCAGTTCTTC; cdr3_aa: CASSVGYNEQFF
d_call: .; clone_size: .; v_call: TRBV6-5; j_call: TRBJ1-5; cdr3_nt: TGTGCCAGCAGTTTAGGACGGTACAATCAGCCCCAGCATTTT; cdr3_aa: CASSLGRYNQPQHF
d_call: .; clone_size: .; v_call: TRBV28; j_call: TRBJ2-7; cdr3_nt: TGTGCCAGCAGGTTGACAGGAAGCTCCTACGAGCAGTACTTC; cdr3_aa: CASRLTGSSYEQYF
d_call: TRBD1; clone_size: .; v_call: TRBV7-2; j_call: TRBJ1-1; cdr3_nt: TGTGCCAGCAGCTCTATTGGACAGGGTGGGACTGAAGCTTTCTTT; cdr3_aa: CASSSIGQGGTEAFF
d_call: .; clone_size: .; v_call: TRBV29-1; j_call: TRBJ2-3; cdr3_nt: TGCAGCGTTGCCGGAAGCCCTAGCACAGATACGCAGTATTTT; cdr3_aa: CSVAGSPSTDTQYF
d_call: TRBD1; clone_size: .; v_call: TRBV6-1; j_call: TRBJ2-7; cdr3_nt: TGTGCCAGCAGTGACCGCGGACAGGCTAGCTCCTACGAGCAGTACTTC; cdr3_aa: CASSDRGQASSYEQYF
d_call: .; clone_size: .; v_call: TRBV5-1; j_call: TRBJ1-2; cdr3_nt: TGCGCCAGCAGCTTGGGGGGATCTAATGGCTACACCTTC; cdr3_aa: CASSLGGSNGYTF
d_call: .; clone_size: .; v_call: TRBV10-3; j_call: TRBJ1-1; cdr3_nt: TGTGCCATCAGTGATAGGGGGGGCAGCAACACTGAAGCTTTCTTT; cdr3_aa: CAISDRGGSNTEAFF